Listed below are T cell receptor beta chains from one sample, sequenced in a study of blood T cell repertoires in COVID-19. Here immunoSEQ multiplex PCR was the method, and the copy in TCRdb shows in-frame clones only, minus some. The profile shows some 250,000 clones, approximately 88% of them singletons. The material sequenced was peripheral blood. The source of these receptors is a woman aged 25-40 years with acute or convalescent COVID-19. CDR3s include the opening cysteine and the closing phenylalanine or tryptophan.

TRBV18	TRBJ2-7	CASSLGLAGYSYEQYF
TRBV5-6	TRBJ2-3	CASSWQGAFTDTQYF
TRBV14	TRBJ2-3	CASSPRTSGRTFTDTQYF
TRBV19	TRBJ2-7	CASSLRTSGTTYEQYF
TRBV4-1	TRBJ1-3	CASSQGGISGNTIYF
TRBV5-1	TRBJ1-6	CASSLGQGQAPLHF
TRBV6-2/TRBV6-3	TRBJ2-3	CASSYGLGGDTQYF
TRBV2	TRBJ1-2	CASTRRGNWGYGYTF
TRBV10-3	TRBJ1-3	CAATGGISGNTIYF
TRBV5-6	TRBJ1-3	CASSSLRTASGNTIYF
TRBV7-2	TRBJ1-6	CASSLVRRRVMDNSPLHF
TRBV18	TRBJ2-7	CASSPGTSGSPEQYF
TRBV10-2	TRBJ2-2	CASRRSAALAGTGELFF
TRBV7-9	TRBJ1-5	CASSLGTGNDQPQHF
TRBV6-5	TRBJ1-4	CASSYKPGATNEKLFF
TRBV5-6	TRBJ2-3	CASSWVGVGSGSTDTQYF